This T cell receptor beta chain emerged from a study of control samples from healthy donors and cancer patients. Germline loops: CDR1 SGHVS, CDR2 FNYEAQ. V gave up 1 base and J gave up 7 bases, with 11 bases separating them. This CDR3 spans 14 amino acids. The repertoire was sequenced with immunoSEQ multiplex PCR; TCRdb's copy has only in-frame clones and lacks some. The sample holds 80,000 or so clones, roughly 94% seen once. This receptor was taken from a woman in her forties in good health. Sequenced material: blood. This chain connects TRBV7-6 to TRBJ2-1; the D gene could be TRBD1 or TRBD2 (6 bases each). The CDR3 spells CASSLGGAGNEQFF. The CDR3 coding sequence is TGTGCCAGCAGCTTAGGGGGGGCAGGGAATGAGCAGTTCTTC.